This entry concerns a single TCR beta chain. What it binds is unknown. The data were taken from a study of T cell responses to AZD1222 COVID-19 vaccine. Study-wide results and limits: White British donors predominated, females outnumbered males, and clonal diversity was possibly underestimated. Just a handful of AZD1222 recipients were seropositive at baseline. Repertoires were collected only later (after the peak T cell response had occurred).

Germline V gives CDR1 SGHTA, CDR2 FQGTGA. Deletions cut 3 bases from V and 6 bases from J, with 10 bases between. The CDR3 is made up of 13 amino acids. Profiling relied on immunoSEQ multiplex PCR, and the TCRdb table lists in-frame clones only, not all of them. The sample shows 90,000 to 150,000 clones, approximately 90% of them seen only once. The analysis combined second doses at about 4 or about 12 weeks. This chain connects TRBV7-3 to TRBJ2-3; maybe TRBD2 (5 bases). Source: peripheral blood, taken 28 days after the second AZD1222 dose. The sequence was obtained from an adult who received the AZD1222 COVID-19 vaccine. Here the CDR3 DNA reads TGTGCCAGCAGCTTCGGGGTTCCGGATACGCAGTATTTT. Its protein product is CASSFGVPDTQYF.